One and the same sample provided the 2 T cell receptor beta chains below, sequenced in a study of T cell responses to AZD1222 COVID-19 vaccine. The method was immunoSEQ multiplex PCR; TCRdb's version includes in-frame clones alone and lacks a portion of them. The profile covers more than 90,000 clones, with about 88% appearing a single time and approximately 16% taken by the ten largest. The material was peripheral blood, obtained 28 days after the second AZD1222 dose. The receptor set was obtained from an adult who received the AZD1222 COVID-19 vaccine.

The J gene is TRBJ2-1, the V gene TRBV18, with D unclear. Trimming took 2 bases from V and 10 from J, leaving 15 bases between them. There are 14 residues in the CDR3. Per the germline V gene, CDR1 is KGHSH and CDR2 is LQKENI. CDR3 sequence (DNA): TGTGCCAGCTCACCAGGCGCAGCCTCGGTCGAGCAGTTCTTC. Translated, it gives CASSPGAASVEQFF.

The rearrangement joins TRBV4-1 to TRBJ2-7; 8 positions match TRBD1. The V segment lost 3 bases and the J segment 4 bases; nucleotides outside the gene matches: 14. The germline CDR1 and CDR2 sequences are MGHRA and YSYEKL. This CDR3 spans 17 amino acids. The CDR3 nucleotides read TGCGCCAGCAGCCACCCGATGGGACAGGTGGGACCTTACGAGCAGTACTTC. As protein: CASSHPMGQVGPYEQYF.